This T cell receptor beta chain appears in the sequencing data of a study of cytotoxic CD8 clonotypes in ibrutinib-treated CLL. Study-level points and caveats: Baseline clonality, higher than in age-matched healthy donors, tracked circulating CD8+ T-cell counts. The times at which samples were taken varied between sustained-remission and progressing patients.

CDR1 SGHRS and CDR2 YFSETQ come from the germline V gene. Trimming removed 0 bases from V and 7 bases from J, with 13 bases in between. This CDR3 is built from 15 residues. About this clone itself: Its specificity is unknown.

Assay: immunoSEQ multiplex PCR; the TCRdb copy retains only in-frame clones and omits some. Among 150,000 to 200,000 clones listed, less than 85% were seen once. This clonotype was sampled from a human donor with chronic lymphocytic leukemia. The chain combines TRBV5-1 with TRBJ1-4; D remains ambiguous. The sample consisted of PBMCs, taken after 24 months of ibrutinib treatment. CDR3 region: CASSLVGSVAEKLFF. CDR3 in DNA: TGCGCCAGCAGCTTGGTAGGGTCGGTGGCTGAAAAACTGTTTTTT.